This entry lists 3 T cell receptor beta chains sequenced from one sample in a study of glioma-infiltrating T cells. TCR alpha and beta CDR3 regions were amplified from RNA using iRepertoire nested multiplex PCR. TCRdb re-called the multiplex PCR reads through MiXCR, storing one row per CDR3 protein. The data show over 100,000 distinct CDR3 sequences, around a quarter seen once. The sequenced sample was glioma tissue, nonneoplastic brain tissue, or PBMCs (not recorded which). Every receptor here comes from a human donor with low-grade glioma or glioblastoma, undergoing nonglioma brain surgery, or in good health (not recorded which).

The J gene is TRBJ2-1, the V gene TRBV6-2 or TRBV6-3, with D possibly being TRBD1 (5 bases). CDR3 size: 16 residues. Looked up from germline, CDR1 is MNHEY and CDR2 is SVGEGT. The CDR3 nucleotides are TGTGTTAGCAGTTACTTTATCAGGGAATACTACAATGAGCAGTTCTTC. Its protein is CVSSYFIREYYNEQFF.

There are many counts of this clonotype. CDR3 sequence: CASSLDSIYEQYF. In nucleotides, the CDR3 is TGCGCCAGCAGCCTGGACAGTATCTACGAGCAGTACTTC. The chain joins TRBV5-1 to TRBJ2-7; a weak D match, TRBD1 (6 bases). Trimming pared 4 bases from V and 3 bases from J, leaving 11 bases between. The CDR3 is 13 amino acids. Germline lookup yields CDR1 SGHRS and CDR2 YFSETQ.

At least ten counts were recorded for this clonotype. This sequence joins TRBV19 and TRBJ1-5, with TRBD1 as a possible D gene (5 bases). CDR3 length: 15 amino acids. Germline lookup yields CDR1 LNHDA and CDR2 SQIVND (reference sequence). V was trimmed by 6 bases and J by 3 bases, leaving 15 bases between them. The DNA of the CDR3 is TGTGCCAGTAGGCCCCCGGGACGGAACAATCAGCCCCAGCATTTT. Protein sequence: CASRPPGRNNQPQHF. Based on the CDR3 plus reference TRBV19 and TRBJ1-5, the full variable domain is DGGITQSPKYLFRKEGQNVTLSCEQNLNHDAMYWYRQDPGQGLRLIYYSQIVNDFQKGDIAEGYSVSREKKESFPLTVTSAQKNPTAFYLCASRPPGRNNQPQHFGDGTRLSIL.